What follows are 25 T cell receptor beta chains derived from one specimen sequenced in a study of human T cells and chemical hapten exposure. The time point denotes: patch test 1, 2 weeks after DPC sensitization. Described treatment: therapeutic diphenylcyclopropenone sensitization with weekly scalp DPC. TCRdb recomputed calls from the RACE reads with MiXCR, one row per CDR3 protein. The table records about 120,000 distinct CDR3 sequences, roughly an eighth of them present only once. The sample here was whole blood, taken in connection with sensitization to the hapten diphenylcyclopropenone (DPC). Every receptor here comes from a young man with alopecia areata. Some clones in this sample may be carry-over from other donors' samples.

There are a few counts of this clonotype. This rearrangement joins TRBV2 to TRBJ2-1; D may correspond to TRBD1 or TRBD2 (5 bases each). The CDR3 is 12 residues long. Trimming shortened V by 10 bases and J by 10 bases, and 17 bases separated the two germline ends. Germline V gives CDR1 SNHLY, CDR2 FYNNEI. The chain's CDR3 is CATPRGGYEQFF. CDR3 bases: TGTGCCACCCCTCGGGGCGGGTACGAGCAGTTCTTC.

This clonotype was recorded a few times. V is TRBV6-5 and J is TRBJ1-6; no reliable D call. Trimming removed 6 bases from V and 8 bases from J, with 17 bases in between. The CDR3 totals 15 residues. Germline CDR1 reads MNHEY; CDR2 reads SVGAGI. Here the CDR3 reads CASSLARTSYSPLHF. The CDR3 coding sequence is TGTGCCAGCAGCTTAGCGCGGACCTCTTATTCACCCCTCCACTTT.

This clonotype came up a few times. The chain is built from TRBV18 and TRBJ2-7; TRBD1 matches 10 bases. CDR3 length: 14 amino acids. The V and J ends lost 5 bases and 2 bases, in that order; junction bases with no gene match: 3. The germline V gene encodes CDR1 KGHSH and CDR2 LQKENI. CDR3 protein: CASSRTGGAYEQYV. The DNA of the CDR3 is TGTGCCAGCTCAAGGACAGGGGGTGCCTACGAGCAGTACGTC.

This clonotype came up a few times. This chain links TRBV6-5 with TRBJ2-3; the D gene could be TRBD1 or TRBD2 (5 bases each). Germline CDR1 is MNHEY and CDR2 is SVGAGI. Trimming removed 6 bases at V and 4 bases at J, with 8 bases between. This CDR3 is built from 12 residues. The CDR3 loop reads CASSGTADTQYF. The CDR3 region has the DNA TGTGCCAGCAGCGGGACGGCAGATACGCAGTATTTT.

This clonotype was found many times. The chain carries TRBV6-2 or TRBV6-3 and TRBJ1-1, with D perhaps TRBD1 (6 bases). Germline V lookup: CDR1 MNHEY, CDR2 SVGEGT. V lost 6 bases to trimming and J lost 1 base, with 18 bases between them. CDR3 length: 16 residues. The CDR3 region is CASSLLGQFGNTEAFF. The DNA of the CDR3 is TGTGCCAGCAGCCTACTAGGACAGTTCGGGAACACTGAAGCTTTCTTT.

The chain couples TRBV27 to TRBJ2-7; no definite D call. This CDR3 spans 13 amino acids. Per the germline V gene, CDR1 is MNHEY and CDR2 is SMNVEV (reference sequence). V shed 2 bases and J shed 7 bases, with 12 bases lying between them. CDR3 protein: CASSLSWGGEQYF. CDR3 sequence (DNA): TGTGCCAGCAGTTTAAGTTGGGGTGGTGAGCAGTACTTC.

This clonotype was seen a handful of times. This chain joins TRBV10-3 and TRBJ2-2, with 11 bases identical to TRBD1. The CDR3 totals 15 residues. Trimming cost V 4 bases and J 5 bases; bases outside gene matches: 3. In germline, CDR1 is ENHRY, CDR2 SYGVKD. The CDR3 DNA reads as TGTGCCATCAGTGCCCGGGACAGGGGGACCGGGGAGCTGTTTTTT. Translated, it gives CAISARDRGTGELFF.

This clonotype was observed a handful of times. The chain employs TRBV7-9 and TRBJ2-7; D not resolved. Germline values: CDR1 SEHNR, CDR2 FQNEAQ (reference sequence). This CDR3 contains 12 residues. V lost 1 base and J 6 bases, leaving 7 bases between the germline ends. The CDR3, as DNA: TGTGCCAGCAGCTTAGAGGGCTCCGAGCAGTACTTC. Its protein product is CASSLEGSEQYF.

The CDR3 loop is CASGGGSNEQYF. For the CDR3, the DNA is TGTGCCAGCGGGGGAGGATCGAACGAGCAGTACTTC. The rearrangement uses TRBV28 and TRBJ2-7, with a possible D match to TRBD2 (6 bases). This CDR3 has 12 amino acids. The V gene's germline CDR1 is MDHEN and CDR2 SYDVKM. The ends were cut back, 8 bases at V and 5 bases at J, with 13 bases in the middle.

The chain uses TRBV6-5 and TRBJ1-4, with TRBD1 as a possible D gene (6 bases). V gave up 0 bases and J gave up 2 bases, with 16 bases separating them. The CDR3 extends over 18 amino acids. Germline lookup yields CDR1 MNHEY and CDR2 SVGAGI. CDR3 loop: CASSYSPFGGATNEKLFF. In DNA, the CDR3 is TGTGCCAGCAGTTACTCGCCCTTCGGGGGGGCTACTAATGAAAAACTGTTTTTT.

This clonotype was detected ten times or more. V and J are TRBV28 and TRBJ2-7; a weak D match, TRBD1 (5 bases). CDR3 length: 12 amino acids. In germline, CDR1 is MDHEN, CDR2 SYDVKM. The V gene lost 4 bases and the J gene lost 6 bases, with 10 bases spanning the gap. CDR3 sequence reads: CASSWGPGEQYF. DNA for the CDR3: TGTGCCAGCAGTTGGGGCCCGGGCGAGCAGTACTTC.

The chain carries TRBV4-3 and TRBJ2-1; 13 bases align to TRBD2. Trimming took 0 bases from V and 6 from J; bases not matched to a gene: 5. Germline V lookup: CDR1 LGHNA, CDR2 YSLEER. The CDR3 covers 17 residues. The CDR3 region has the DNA TGCGCCAGCAGCCAAGATAGGACTAGCGGGGGAATCAATGAGCAGTTCTTC. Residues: CASSQDRTSGGINEQFF.

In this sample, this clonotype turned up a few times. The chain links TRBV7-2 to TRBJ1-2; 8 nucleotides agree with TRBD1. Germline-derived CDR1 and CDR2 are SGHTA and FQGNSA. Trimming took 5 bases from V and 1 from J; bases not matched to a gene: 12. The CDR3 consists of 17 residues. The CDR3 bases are TGTGCCAGCAGCAGGACAGGGTGCCCGAGGAGTAACTATGGCTACACCTTC. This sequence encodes CASSRTGCPRSNYGYTF.

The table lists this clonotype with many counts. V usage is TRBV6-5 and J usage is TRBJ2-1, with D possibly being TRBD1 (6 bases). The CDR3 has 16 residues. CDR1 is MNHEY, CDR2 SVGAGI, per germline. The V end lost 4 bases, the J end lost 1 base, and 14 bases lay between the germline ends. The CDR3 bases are TGTGCCAGCAGTTCCCGCAGGGGTGGGTCCTACAATGAGCAGTTCTTC. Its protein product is CASSSRRGGSYNEQFF.

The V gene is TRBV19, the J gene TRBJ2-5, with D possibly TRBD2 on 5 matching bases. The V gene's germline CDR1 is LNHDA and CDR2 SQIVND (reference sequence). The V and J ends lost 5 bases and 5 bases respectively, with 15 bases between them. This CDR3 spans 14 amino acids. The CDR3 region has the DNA TGTGCCAGTAGTGAAAGACTGGCGGGCGAGACCCAGTACTTC. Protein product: CASSERLAGETQYF.

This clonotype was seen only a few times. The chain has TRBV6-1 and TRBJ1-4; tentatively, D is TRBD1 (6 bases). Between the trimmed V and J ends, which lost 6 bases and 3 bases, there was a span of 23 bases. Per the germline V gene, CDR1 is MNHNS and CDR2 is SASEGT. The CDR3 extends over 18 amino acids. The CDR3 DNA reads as TGTGCCAGCAGCCCCTGGACAGAATTATTCTCTTCTAATGAAAAACTGTTTTTT. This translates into CASSPWTELFSSNEKLFF.

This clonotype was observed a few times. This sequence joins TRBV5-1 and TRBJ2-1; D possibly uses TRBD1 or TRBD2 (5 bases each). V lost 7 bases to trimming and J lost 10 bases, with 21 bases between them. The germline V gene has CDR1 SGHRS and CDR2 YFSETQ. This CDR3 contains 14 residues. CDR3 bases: TGCGCCAGCCGAATCCAAACAACTGAGGGGGAGCAGTTCTTC. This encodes CASRIQTTEGEQFF.

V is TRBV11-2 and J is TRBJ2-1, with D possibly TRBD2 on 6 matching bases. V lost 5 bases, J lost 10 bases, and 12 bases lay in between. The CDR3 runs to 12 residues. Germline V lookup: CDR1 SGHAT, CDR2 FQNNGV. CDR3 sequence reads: CASSEGGWEQFF. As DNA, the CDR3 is TGTGCCAGCAGCGAGGGAGGATGGGAGCAGTTCTTC.

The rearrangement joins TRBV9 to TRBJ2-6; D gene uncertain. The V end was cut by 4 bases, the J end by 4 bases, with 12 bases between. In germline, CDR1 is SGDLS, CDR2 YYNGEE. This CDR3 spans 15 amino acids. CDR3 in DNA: TGTGCCAGCAGCTCTAGACAATCAGGGGCCAACGTCCTGACTTTC. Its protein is CASSSRQSGANVLTF.

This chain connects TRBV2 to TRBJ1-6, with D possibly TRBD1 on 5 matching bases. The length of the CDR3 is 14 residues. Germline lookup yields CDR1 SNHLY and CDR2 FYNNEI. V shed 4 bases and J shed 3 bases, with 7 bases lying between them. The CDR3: CASSVTDYNSPLHF. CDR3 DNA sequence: TGTGCCAGCAGTGTGACAGACTATAATTCACCCCTCCACTTT.

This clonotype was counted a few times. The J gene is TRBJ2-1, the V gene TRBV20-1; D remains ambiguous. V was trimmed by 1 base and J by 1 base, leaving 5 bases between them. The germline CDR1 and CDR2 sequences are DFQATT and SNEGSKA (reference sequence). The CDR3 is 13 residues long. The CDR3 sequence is CSARGASYNEQFF. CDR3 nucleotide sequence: TGCAGTGCTAGAGGGGCGTCCTACAATGAGCAGTTCTTC.

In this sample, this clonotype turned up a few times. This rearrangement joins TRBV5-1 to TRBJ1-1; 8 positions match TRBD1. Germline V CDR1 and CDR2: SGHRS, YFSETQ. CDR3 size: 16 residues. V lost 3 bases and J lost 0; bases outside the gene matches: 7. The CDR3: CASSSPTGDLNTEAFF. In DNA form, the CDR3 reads TGCGCCAGCAGCTCCCCGACAGGGGACTTGAACACTGAAGCTTTCTTT.

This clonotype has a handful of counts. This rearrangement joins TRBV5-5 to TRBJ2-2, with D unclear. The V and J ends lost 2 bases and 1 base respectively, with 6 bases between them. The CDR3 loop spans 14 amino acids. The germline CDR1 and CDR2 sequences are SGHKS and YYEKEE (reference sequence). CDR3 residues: CASSLRGNTGELFF. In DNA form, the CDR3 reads TGTGCCAGCAGCTTACGAGGGAACACCGGGGAGCTGTTTTTT. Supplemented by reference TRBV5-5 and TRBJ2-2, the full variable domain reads DAGVTQSPTHLIKTRGQQVTLRCSPISGHKSVSWYQQVLGQGPQFIFQYYEKEERGRGNFPDRFSARQFPNYSSELNVNALLLGDSALYLCASSLRGNTGELFFGEGSRLTVL.

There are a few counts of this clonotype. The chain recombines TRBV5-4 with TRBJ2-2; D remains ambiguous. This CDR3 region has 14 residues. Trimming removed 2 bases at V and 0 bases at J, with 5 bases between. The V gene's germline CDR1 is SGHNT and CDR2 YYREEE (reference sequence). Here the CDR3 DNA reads TGTGCCAGCAGCTTTAGGGCGAACACCGGGGAGCTGTTTTTT. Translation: CASSFRANTGELFF.

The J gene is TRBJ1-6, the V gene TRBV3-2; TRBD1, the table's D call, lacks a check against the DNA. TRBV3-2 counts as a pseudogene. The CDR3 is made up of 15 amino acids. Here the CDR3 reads CASRRGTAYNSPLHF. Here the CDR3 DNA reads TGTGCCAGCAGAAGGGGGACAGCTTATAATTCACCCCTCCACTTT.